This T cell receptor (beta chain) was recovered during a study of cytomegalovirus exposure and HLA in healthy donors. Germline loops: CDR1 MNHNY, CDR2 SVGAGI (reference sequence). V lost 7 bases, J lost 5 bases, and 11 bases lay in between. The CDR3 sequence is 13 residues long. PCR primers comprised 60 Vbeta and 13 Jbeta primers. Clones were read by immunoSEQ multiplex PCR, and TCRdb kept only the in-frame ones, dropping some. The sample carries hundreds of thousands of clones, around 90% recorded once. The sample holds a few counts of this clone. This TCR derives from a woman between 18 and 29 years old in good health and CMV-seronegative. The chain joins TRBV6-6 to TRBJ2-2; possible D gene TRBD1, 5 bases. Sequenced material: PBMCs. The CDR3 protein is CASIKQETGELFF. Written as DNA, the CDR3 is TGTGCCAGCATTAAACAGGAGACCGGGGAGCTGTTTTTT.